The clone carrying this T cell receptor (beta chain) was counted only a few times. Antigen: not known. This entry comes from a study of blood T cells in healthy people across ages. Study-level points and caveats: Higher naive T cell percentage went strongly together with higher TCR beta diversity. Roughly linearly, TCR beta diversity per million T cells fell as age increased.

This CDR3 comprises 15 residues. CDR1 is SGHRS and CDR2 is YFSETQ in the germline V gene. V gave up 4 bases and J gave up 1 base; unmatched junction bases: 4. Primers used in a second PCR of roughly 6 to 11 cycles were a sample-barcoded 5' primer and a J-beta primer mix. Every molecule of cDNA carried a tag from a template-switch adaptor with 12 random nucleotides. From the 5' RACE reads, TCRdb called clonotypes with MiXCR, one entry per CDR3 protein. The sample lists 800,000 to 950,000 distinct CDR3 sequences, approximately 32% occurring once. The same sample was also studied in work on T cells of mothers and their children. That study reports: Thymic selection molds TCR recombination output in a comparable way in related and unrelated pairs.

This receptor was obtained from a middle-aged woman in good health. The rearrangement uses TRBV5-1 and TRBJ2-2, with 7 bases fitting TRBD1. Sequenced material: blood. CDR3 sequence: CASSATGRNTGELFF. CDR3 sequence (DNA): TGCGCCAGCAGCGCGACAGGGAGGAACACCGGGGAGCTGTTTTTT.